Shown below are 25 T cell receptor beta chains from a single sample sequenced in a study of beta chain features in type 1 diabetes. Whole-study findings and limits: In every one of the four CD4+ subsets, TCRB CDR3s were moderately but significantly shorter in Type 1 diabetes patients.

No antigen has been assigned to these receptors. TCRB transcripts that were expressed got sequenced, as all of the isolated RNA had been reverse transcribed. This table comes from immunoSEQ multiplex PCR, and its TCRdb copy is limited to in-frame clones, with some not included. The sample lists roughly 130,000 clones, around 15% seen once, with 2.3% in the top ten. Sequenced sample: central memory CD4+ T cells from blood. The receptor source for this set is a man aged 25-45 years with type 1 diabetes.

This clone was seen a few times. The rearrangement joins TRBV29-1 to TRBJ1-3; TRBD1 matches at 7 bases. CDR3 length: 13 residues. The J segment lost 3 bases and the V segment lost 8 bases, leaving 7 bases of the junction unmatched. Germline V gene lookup returns CDR1 SQVTM and CDR2 ANQGSEA. CDR3 nucleotides: TGCAGCCTTCTTGACAGGGTTGGAAACACCATATATTTT. Its translation: CSLLDRVGNTIYF.

V and J are TRBV28 and TRBJ2-1; 7 nucleotides line up with TRBD2. Germline V gives CDR1 MDHEN, CDR2 SYDVKM. The CDR3 contains 13 residues. Trimming at V came to 5 bases and at J to 7 bases, leaving 5 bases not matched to a gene. The CDR3 is CASSPYSGNEQFF. In nucleotides, the CDR3 is TGTGCCAGCAGTCCCTATAGCGGGAATGAGCAGTTCTTC.

This clone was seen only a few times. The chain has TRBV11-3 and TRBJ2-7, with 9 bases lining up with TRBD2. The CDR3 is 15 amino acids. Germline V gene sequence: CDR1 SGHNT, CDR2 YENEEA. Trimming took 1 base from V and 2 from J; bases not matched to a gene: 3. The CDR3 bases are TGTGCCAGCAGCTTAGGACTAGCGGCGACCTACGAGCAGTACTTC. Translation: CASSLGLAATYEQYF.

This sequence joins TRBV29-1 and TRBJ2-7; D is tentatively TRBD1 or TRBD2 (5 bases each). The CDR3 is 10 amino acids. The germline gives CDR1 SQVTM, CDR2 ANQGSEA. V dropped 7 bases and J dropped 3 bases, with 7 bases sitting between them. The CDR3 region has the DNA TGCAGCGGAGGGGACTACGAGCAGTACTTC. Translation: CSGGDYEQYF.

The sample holds a few counts of this clone. A read error is the likely source, as a far larger clone sits one nucleotide away. The chain uses TRBV5-4 and TRBJ2-1; 9 bases map to TRBD1. This CDR3 is built from 15 residues. In germline, CDR1 is SGHNT, CDR2 YYREEE (reference sequence). The CDR3 bases are TGTGCCCGCAGCCAAGACAGGGGGTCCTACAATGAGCAGTTCTTC. The encoded protein is CARSQDRGSYNEQFF. Together with reference TRBV5-4 and TRBJ2-1, the CDR3 gives the full variable domain: ETGVTQSPTHLIKTRGQQVTLRCSSQSGHNTVSWYQQALGQGPQFIFQYYREEENGRGNFPPRFSGLQFPNYSSELNVNALELDDSALYLCARSQDRGSYNEQFFGPGTRLTVL.

V is TRBV5-1 and J is TRBJ1-1, with D possibly matching TRBD1 (6 bases). CDR1 and CDR2 from the germline V gene are SGHRS and YFSETQ. The ends were cut back, 0 bases at V and 5 bases at J, with 8 bases in the middle. This CDR3 is 13 amino acids long. This chain's CDR3 is CASSLEGGTEAFF. CDR3 DNA sequence: TGCGCCAGCAGCTTGGAAGGGGGAACTGAAGCTTTCTTT.

The rearrangement joins TRBV4-3 to TRBJ2-3; 7 nucleotides line up with TRBD1. This CDR3 has 16 residues. Germline V CDR1 and CDR2: LGHNA, YSLEER. V gave up 2 bases and J gave up 1 base; unmatched junction bases: 6. Here the CDR3 reads CASSQTTGYGTDTQYF. The CDR3 DNA is TGCGCCAGCAGCCAAACGACAGGGTACGGCACAGATACGCAGTATTTT.

The rearrangement uses TRBV7-7 and TRBJ2-5; TRBD2 matches at 8 bases. CDR3 length equals 14 residues. The ends lost 1 base at V and 8 bases at J; junction bases unmatched: 6. Germline CDR1 reads SSHAT; CDR2 reads FNYEAQ (reference sequence). The CDR3 DNA sequence: TGTGCCAGCAGCTTAGACGGGGGGGCCGGCACCCAGTACTTC. It specifies CASSLDGGAGTQYF. The full variable domain, its missing parts supplied by reference TRBV7-7 and TRBJ2-5, is GAGVSQSPRYKVTKRGQDVTLRCDPISSHATLYWYQQALGQGPEFLTYFNYEAQPDKSGLPSDRFSAERPEGSISTLTIQRTEQRDSAMYRCASSLDGGAGTQYFGPGTRLLVL.

This clone was recorded at least ten times. DNA for the CDR3: TGTGCCAGCAGTAAAGGACCTGGGAACACAGATACGCAGTATTTT. Translating gives CASSKGPGNTDTQYF. The chain recombines TRBV2 with TRBJ2-3; D is undetermined. CDR1 is SNHLY and CDR2 is FYNNEI in the germline V gene. There are 15 residues in the CDR3. Trimming removed 5 bases from V and 2 bases from J, with 14 bases in between.

This clone was observed a few times. The chain uses TRBV13 and TRBJ1-6; D gene ambiguous. This CDR3 has 15 residues. Between the trimmed V and J ends, which lost 2 bases and 5 bases, there was a span of 10 bases. The germline gives CDR1 PRHDT, CDR2 FYEKMQ (reference sequence). The CDR3 DNA follows: TGTGCCAGCAGCTTATCCCGGGGTGATAATTCACCCCTCCACTTT. Amino acids: CASSLSRGDNSPLHF.

This chain joins TRBV9 and TRBJ2-4; D is tentatively TRBD1 or TRBD2 (5 bases each). Germline CDR1 SGDLS, CDR2 YYNGEE. The V end was cut by 5 bases, the J end by 6 bases, with 18 bases between. CDR3 length: 15 residues. The CDR3 DNA sequence: TGTGCCAGCAGTGAGTTCGGCGGGCAGGGAAACATTCAGTACTTC. Translating gives CASSEFGGQGNIQYF.

This clone was found many times. The chain joins TRBV4-1 to TRBJ2-5, with D perhaps being TRBD1 or TRBD2 (6 bases each). Between the trimmed V and J ends, which lost 3 bases and 7 bases, there was a span of 21 bases. This CDR3 region has 16 residues. Germline CDR1 is MGHRA and CDR2 is YSYEKL. The CDR3, as DNA: TGCGCCAGCAGCCAGACCTCCCTACGGGGGCCCCTGACCCAGTACTTC. Translation: CASSQTSLRGPLTQYF.

This clone was picked up a small number of times. In DNA form, the CDR3 reads TGCGCCAGCAGCCTAGACAGGGGGCTCTACAATGAGCAGTTCTTC. Translating it yields CASSLDRGLYNEQFF. This rearrangement joins TRBV4-3 to TRBJ2-1; 10 positions match TRBD1. J was trimmed by 3 bases and V by 4 bases; bases with no gene match: 3. The CDR3 contains 15 residues. Per the germline V gene, CDR1 is LGHNA and CDR2 is YSLEER.

The chain has TRBV11-2 and TRBJ1-1, with D possibly TRBD1 on 6 matching bases. Trimming pared 2 bases from V and 0 bases from J, leaving 10 bases between. Germline V gene lookup returns CDR1 SGHAT and CDR2 FQNNGV. The CDR3 totals 15 residues. The CDR3 sequence is CASSLPNRVNTEAFF. CDR3 nucleotide sequence: TGTGCCAGCAGCTTACCCAACAGGGTGAACACTGAAGCTTTCTTT.

V usage is TRBV7-2 and J usage is TRBJ1-5; TRBD1 matches at 7 bases. Germline V CDR1 and CDR2: SGHTA, FQGNSA. The CDR3 runs 15 residues. With V trimmed by 1 base and J by 6 bases, 6 bases remained unmatched. The CDR3 reads CASSLEVTGRQPQHF. Written as DNA, the CDR3 is TGTGCCAGCAGCTTAGAAGTGACAGGGCGTCAGCCCCAGCATTTT.

This clone was seen a single time. The gene calls are TRBV7-2 and TRBJ1-2; no clear D gene. Germline CDR1 SGHTA, CDR2 FQGNSA. Trimming cost V 3 bases and J 6 bases, with 14 bases left between them. The CDR3 contains 14 residues. The CDR3 loop reads CASSFSPRADGYTF. The DNA for the CDR3 is TGTGCCAGCAGCTTCAGCCCGAGGGCGGATGGCTACACCTTC. The variable domain in full, completed from reference TRBV7-2 and TRBJ1-2, reads GAGVSQSPSNKVTEKGKDVELRCDPISGHTALYWYRQSLGQGLEFLIYFQGNSAPDKSGLPSDRFSAERTGGSVSTLTIQRTQQEDSAVYLCASSFSPRADGYTFGSGTRLTVV.

Concerning this clone: One junction end does not reproduce the germline sequence, and a read error may be involved. The V and J genes are TRBV7-7 and TRBJ2-1, with a possible D match to TRBD2 (6 bases). This CDR3 is 13 amino acids long. CDR1 and CDR2 (germline): SSHAT, FNYEAQ (reference sequence). The CDR3 here is CASSLDGGAEQFF. The CDR3 coding sequence is TGTGCTAGCAGCTTAGATGGAGGGGCCGAGCAGTTCTTC.

The J gene is TRBJ1-5, the V gene TRBV6-5; D gene uncertain. The V and J ends lost 4 bases and 11 bases respectively, with 15 bases between them. Germline V gives CDR1 MNHEY, CDR2 SVGAGI. This CDR3 spans 13 amino acids. Here the CDR3 DNA reads TGTGCCAGCAGTTCCTCGGACCTGGGAGCCCAGCATTTT. It encodes CASSSSDLGAQHF.

The chain combines TRBV7-2 with TRBJ1-2; tentatively, D is TRBD1 (6 bases). This CDR3 is built from 15 residues. V lost 0 bases, J lost 1 base, and 9 bases lay in between. Germline assignment: CDR1 SGHTA and CDR2 FQGNSA. The CDR3 sequence is CASSLAQGRNYGYTF. CDR3 in DNA: TGTGCCAGCAGCTTAGCCCAGGGGCGTAACTATGGCTACACCTTC.

This clone was observed a few times. The chain combines TRBV9 with TRBJ2-2; D ambiguous. Germline CDR1 is SGDLS and CDR2 is YYNGEE. V was shortened by 1 base and J by 1 base, with 5 bases between the two germline ends. There are 14 residues in the CDR3. The CDR3 DNA reads TGTGCCAGCAGCGTAAACCTGAACACCGGGGAGCTGTTTTTT. Translation: CASSVNLNTGELFF. Full variable domain (rest looked up from reference TRBV9 and TRBJ2-2): DSGVTQTPKHLITATGQRVTLRCSPRSGDLSVYWYQQSLDQGLQFLIQYYNGEERAKGNILERFSAQQFPDLHSELNLSSLELGDSALYFCASSVNLNTGELFFGEGSRLTVL.

This clone has more than one count but fewer than ten. Within the sample, other DNA sequences also encode this same CDR3. The rearrangement links TRBV4-2 to TRBJ2-5; maybe TRBD2 (7 bases). Germline CDR1 is LGHNA and CDR2 is YNFKEQ. Trimming removed 1 base at V and 5 bases at J, with 11 bases between. The CDR3 has 14 amino acids. For the CDR3, the DNA is TGTGCCAGCAGCCAAGGGGGGGGCCGGGAGACCCAGTACTTC. Translation gives CASSQGGGRETQYF.

There are a few counts of this clone. The chain employs TRBV6-5 and TRBJ2-1; a possible D gene is TRBD2 (5 bases). V lost 2 bases and J 5 bases, leaving 13 bases between the germline ends. There are 15 residues in the CDR3. CDR1 MNHEY and CDR2 SVGAGI come from the germline V gene. The CDR3: CASSYIEARDNEQFF. The CDR3, as DNA: TGTGCCAGCAGTTACATTGAGGCGAGGGACAATGAGCAGTTCTTC.

This clone was seen a handful of times. The chain combines TRBV28 with TRBJ1-4, with 7 bases lining up with TRBD1. Trimming cost V 3 bases and J 8 bases; bases outside gene matches: 9. The CDR3 totals 15 residues. The germline V gene encodes CDR1 MDHEN and CDR2 SYDVKM. The CDR3 spells CASSLPTGNWEKLFF. CDR3 in DNA: TGTGCCAGCAGTTTGCCGACAGGGAATTGGGAAAAACTGTTTTTT.

This clone was picked up a small number of times. CDR3: CATSRSRKNSNQPQHF. For the CDR3, the DNA is TGTGCCACCAGCAGGTCCCGGAAGAATAGCAATCAGCCCCAGCATTTT. J is TRBJ1-5 and V is TRBV15; D unresolved. Per the germline V gene, CDR1 is LNHNV and CDR2 is YYDKDF (reference sequence). The CDR3 loop spans 16 amino acids. V was clipped by 3 bases and J by 0 bases, with 12 bases between them.

There are many counts of this clone. The V and J genes are TRBV30 and TRBJ2-5; a possible D gene is TRBD2 (6 bases). CDR1 and CDR2 from the germline V gene are GTSNPN and SVGIG (reference sequence). V lost 0 bases, J lost 5 bases, and 13 bases lay in between. The CDR3 extends over 14 amino acids. The CDR3 DNA follows: TGTGCCTGGAGTGTAGGAGGGTCAGGGGAGACCCAGTACTTC. This translates into CAWSVGGSGETQYF.